The entry that follows covers one TCR beta chain sequence. Its matching antigen is unknown. The repertoire was sequenced with immunoSEQ multiplex PCR; TCRdb's copy has only in-frame clones and lacks some. The top ten clones hold less than 4.5% of a sample with some 70,000 clones, under 85% of them seen once. This entry comes from a study of radiotherapy plus CTLA-4 blockade in lung cancer. Points from the study as a whole: An expansion of tumor-derived TCR clones occurred in blood after radiotherapy plus ipilimumab.

The CDR3 runs 13 residues. V was cut by 8 bases and J by 0 bases, with 11 bases left in between. The germline gives CDR1 SGHAT, CDR2 FQNNGV. Chemo-refractory metastatic non-small-cell lung cancer patients underwent focal radiation alongside CTLA-4 blockade with ipilimumab. The chain joins TRBV11-2 to TRBJ2-7; D possibly corresponds to TRBD1 (5 bases). The sample consisted of peripheral blood, taken from a patient treated with radiotherapy plus ipilimumab. This TCR was sampled from a human donor with non-small cell lung cancer who had a partial response to radiotherapy plus ipilimumab. CDR3 loop: CASGVGPSYEQYF. CDR3 in DNA: TGTGCCAGCGGGGTGGGGCCCTCCTACGAGCAGTACTTC.